This TCR beta chain was sequenced during a study of Ad26.COV2.S vaccination and SARS-CoV-2 variants. Clones were sequenced by immunoSEQ multiplex PCR, and TCRdb holds only the in-frame ones, with some missing. Of some 450,000 clones in the sample, 90% were seen once. CDR1 is SGHDT and CDR2 is YYEEEE in the germline V gene. CDR3 length: 15 residues. The germline V and J ends were trimmed by 0 bases and 8 bases, with 18 bases remaining between them. Noted treatment: some 19 received Ad26.COV2.S at low or high dose, single or two shots; 5 received placebo; per-sample allocation not given. Vaccine and placebo recipients were sampled on day 63 after the first injection.

This TCR derives from a person aged 18-65 years who received the Ad26.COV2.S COVID-19 vaccine or a placebo. This chain uses TRBV5-6 with TRBJ2-7, with D tentatively TRBD1 or TRBD2 (5 bases each). This material consisted of peripheral blood, taken in a trial of Ad26.COV2.S vaccine versus placebo. The CDR3 reads CASSLDAGSTSKQYF. The CDR3 nucleotides read TGTGCCAGCAGCTTGGATGCAGGGAGTACGTCTAAGCAGTACTTC.